The 8 T cell receptor beta chains below come from one sample, sequenced in a study of T cell changes during pregnancy in multiple sclerosis. The protocol was immunoSEQ multiplex PCR, while the TCRdb copy is restricted to in-frame clones and leaves out a portion. The profile shows approximately 60,000 clones, 80% to 95% of them singletons. Sequenced material: peripheral blood, taken after pregnancy. These receptors were collected from a female donor in good health, enrolled as a control in a pregnancy study.

The CDR3 is CAIFSSSGTEQFF. The DNA for the CDR3 is TGTGCCATCTTTAGTTCTTCTGGGACAGAGCAGTTCTTC. The chain has TRBV10-3 and TRBJ2-1; maybe TRBD1 (6 bases). Per germline, CDR1 ENHRY and CDR2 SYGVKD. The CDR3 contains 13 residues. Between the trimmed V and J ends, which lost 8 bases and 10 bases, there was a span of 18 bases.

The genes are TRBV4-2 and TRBJ2-1; TRBD2 matches at 9 bases. V was pared by 0 bases and J by 3 bases, with 9 bases of the junction left unmatched. Per the germline V gene, CDR1 is LGHNA and CDR2 is YNFKEQ. The CDR3 length is 18 residues. Here the CDR3 DNA reads TGTGCCAGCAGCCAAGATACCCCTCAGCGGGAGGTCTACAATGAGCAGTTCTTC. It translates to CASSQDTPQREVYNEQFF.

The chain links TRBV4-3 to TRBJ2-1, with 9 bases aligning to TRBD2. This CDR3 has 17 residues. Germline V gene data show CDR1 as LGHNA and CDR2 as YSLEER. V shed 0 bases, J shed 7 bases, and the junction held 10 bases outside the gene matches. The DNA for the CDR3 is TGCGCCAGCAGCCAAGATAGGAGGCGGGAGGGCCGGAATGAGCAGTTCTTC. Translating it yields CASSQDRRREGRNEQFF.

V and J are TRBV29-1 and TRBJ2-7; 14 bases are shared with TRBD2. Germline values: CDR1 SQVTM, CDR2 ANQGSEA. This CDR3 contains 16 residues. J gave up 6 bases and V 3 bases, and 10 bases lay outside the gene matches. The CDR3 nucleotides read TGCAGCGTTGAGGGACTAGCGGGAGCGTTCGGCCGCGAGCAGTACTTC. This codes for CSVEGLAGAFGREQYF.

The chain uses TRBV6-1 and TRBJ1-4, with D hard to call. V was clipped by 6 bases and J by 0 bases, with 8 bases between them. CDR1 and CDR2 (germline): MNHNS, SASEGT. This CDR3 is 14 amino acids long. The CDR3 region has the DNA TGTGCCAGCAGGAGGTATGCAACTAATGAAAAACTGTTTTTT. Its protein product is CASRRYATNEKLFF.

The chain is built from TRBV7-6 and TRBJ1-1; 8 bases line up with TRBD1. The germline gives CDR1 SGHVS, CDR2 FNYEAQ. The CDR3 length is 15 residues. The V segment lost 4 bases and the J segment 0 bases; nucleotides outside the gene matches: 4. CDR3 bases: TGTGCCAGCAGCTCCAGACAGGGGATGAACACTGAAGCTTTCTTT. Translating it yields CASSSRQGMNTEAFF.

The CDR3 here is CASSTQTGTEAFF. The CDR3 coding sequence is TGTGCCAGCAGTACCCAGACAGGGACTGAAGCTTTCTTT. The chain is built from TRBV6-1 and TRBJ1-1; 7 bases align to TRBD1. V trimming: 5 bases; J trimming: 5 bases; junction bases outside the gene matches: 5. Germline V gives CDR1 MNHNS, CDR2 SASEGT. The CDR3 contains 13 residues.

This clone was counted only a few times. The chain couples TRBV27 to TRBJ2-1, with D tentatively TRBD1 (6 bases). This CDR3 spans 14 amino acids. Germline lookup yields CDR1 MNHEY and CDR2 SMNVEV (reference sequence). V lost 6 bases and J lost 5, with 14 bases in between. This CDR3 is CASSLRPGDNEQFF. In nucleotides, the CDR3 is TGTGCCAGCAGCTTAAGGCCAGGGGACAATGAGCAGTTCTTC.